The sequence of this TCR beta chain was determined in a study of regulatory T cells in long-lasting Graves disease. In this sample, this clonotype turned up many times. Trimming removed 1 base at V and 4 bases at J, with 14 bases between. Germline V CDR1 and CDR2: MNHEY, SVGAGI. The CDR3 contains 15 residues. Documented time point: newly diagnosed GD, antithyroid drugs for less than 3 months. Isolated PBMC RNA provided the starting material for the TCR library. Construction of TCR beta libraries relied on iRepertoire HTBI primers and on Arm-PCR targeting CDR3 regions. MiXCR, applied by TCRdb to the multiplex PCR reads, yields one record per CDR3 protein. The table shows almost 450,000 distinct CDR3 sequences, with about 17% occurring only once. These data also formed part of another study, on T cells in Graves' hyperthyroidism and ophthalmopathy. Per that study: The model foresaw ophthalmopathy a median 6.5 months prior to onset.

Sample: peripheral blood mononuclear cells (PBMCs), taken at new diagnosis, from a patient treated with antithyroid drugs. The receptor was isolated from a woman aged 25 to 39 with Graves disease. The chain links TRBV6-5 to TRBJ2-7, with a tentative D call TRBD1 (6 bases). CDR3 protein: CASSYLTGQSYEQYF. CDR3 coding DNA: TGTGCCAGCAGTTACTTAACCGGACAGTCTTACGAGCAGTACTTC.